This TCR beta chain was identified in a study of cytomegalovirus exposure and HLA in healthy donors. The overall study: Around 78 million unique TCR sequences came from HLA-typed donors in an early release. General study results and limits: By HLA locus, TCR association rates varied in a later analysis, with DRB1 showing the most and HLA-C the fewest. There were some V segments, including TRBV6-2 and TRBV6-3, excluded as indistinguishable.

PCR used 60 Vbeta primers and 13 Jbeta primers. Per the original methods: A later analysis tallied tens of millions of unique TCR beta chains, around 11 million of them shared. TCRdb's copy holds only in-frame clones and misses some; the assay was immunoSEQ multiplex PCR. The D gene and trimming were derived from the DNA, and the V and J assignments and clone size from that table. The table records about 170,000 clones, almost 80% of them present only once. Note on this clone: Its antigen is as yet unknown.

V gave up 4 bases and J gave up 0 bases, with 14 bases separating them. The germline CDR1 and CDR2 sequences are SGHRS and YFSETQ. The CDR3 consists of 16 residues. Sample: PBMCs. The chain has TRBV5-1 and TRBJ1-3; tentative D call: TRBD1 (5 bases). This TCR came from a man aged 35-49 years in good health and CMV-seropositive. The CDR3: CASSQGPGGSGNTIYF. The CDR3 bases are TGCGCCAGCAGCCAGGGACCGGGGGGCTCTGGAAACACCATATATTTT. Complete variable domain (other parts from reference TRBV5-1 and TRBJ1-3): KAGVTQTPRYLIKTRGQQVTLSCSPISGHRSVSWYQQTPGQGLQFLFEYFSETQRNKGNFPGRFSGRQFSNSRSEMNVSTLELGDSALYLCASSQGPGGSGNTIYFGEGSWLTVV.